Listed below are T cell receptor beta chains from one sample, sequenced in a study of T-cell reconstitution after alpha-beta-depleted transplantation in children. MiXCR was run by TCRdb on the PCR reads, yielding one entry per CDR3 protein. The table records 95,000 to 150,000 distinct CDR3 sequences, 23% of them present only once. Sequenced here: PBMCs, mostly from graft donor cells, sampled 180 days after TCRalphabeta/CD19-depleted stem cell transplant. These receptors were collected from a male patient aged 2-15 years who had a stem cell transplant for chronic granulomatous disease, so the T cells may come from the graft donor. Both conserved end residues are part of each CDR3. D genes are given only for firm matches. Clone size is given for some rows only: seen once, a few or many times, or a class if the clone is expanded.

J,D,size,V,length,DNA,CDR3
TRBJ2-5,.,.,TRBV5-6,15,TGTGCCAGCAGCTTGCCGGGCACGGGGCAAGAGACCCAGTACTTC,CASSLPGTGQETQYF
TRBJ1-3,.,.,TRBV12-3/TRBV12-4,14,TGTGCCAGCAGTTTGGGGGGTAACGGAAACACCATATATTTT,CASSLGGNGNTIYF
TRBJ2-7,.,.,TRBV5-1,13,TGCGCCAGCAGCTTTGATTGGTTGGGGGAGCAGTACTTC,CASSFDWLGEQYF
TRBJ2-6,TRBD1,few,TRBV29-1,13,TGCAGCGTAGGGGGCGCTGGGGCCAACGTCCTGACTTTC,CSVGGAGANVLTF
TRBJ2-7,TRBD1,many,TRBV5-1,15,TGCGCCAGCAGCTTCGGGACAGGGAGCTCCTACGAGCAGTACTTC,CASSFGTGSSYEQYF
TRBJ2-4,.,.,TRBV29-1,13,TGCAGCGTCCAGGGGGGTACCACAAACATTCAGTACTTC,CSVQGGTTNIQYF
TRBJ2-7,.,.,TRBV7-2,15,TGTGCCAGCAGCCCGGCCAGGCTAGCGAGCAACGAGCAGTACTTC,CASSPARLASNEQYF
TRBJ2-5,TRBD1,.,TRBV29-1,12,TGCAGCGCTATGACAGGGGGACAGACCCAGTACTTC,CSAMTGGQTQYF
TRBJ2-1,TRBD2,many,TRBV20-1,17,TGCAGTGCTAGAGATCCAGCGGGAGGCGCTTACTACAATGAGCAGTTCTTC,CSARDPAGGAYYNEQFF
TRBJ2-5,.,.,TRBV24-1,13,TGTGCCACCAGTGCGGGGGGCTCAAAGACCCAGTACTTC,CATSAGGSKTQYF
TRBJ1-3,TRBD1,.,TRBV20-1,18,TGCAGTGCCCCTAAGGGGGACAGGATCCTCACCACTGGAAACACCATATATTTT,CSAPKGDRILTTGNTIYF
TRBJ2-1,.,many,TRBV9,13,TGTGCCAGCAGCGTTCCCGGGGTGAATGAGCAGTTCTTC,CASSVPGVNEQFF
TRBJ2-5,.,many,TRBV6-5,13,TGTGCCAGCAGCTGGGACGTCCAAGAGACCCAGTACTTC,CASSWDVQETQYF
TRBJ2-7,TRBD1,many,TRBV5-1,17,TGCGCCAGCAGAAATACAGGGGGCGAAGGTTTAAGGAACGAGCAGTACTTC,CASRNTGGEGLRNEQYF
TRBJ2-1,TRBD2,.,TRBV29-1,14,TGCAGCGTCGATACTAGCGGGAGAGGGAATGAGCAGTTCTTC,CSVDTSGRGNEQFF
TRBJ1-2,.,.,TRBV20-1,15,TGCAGTGCTAGGGAATCGGGCCTCTCGGGCTATGGCTACACCTTC,CSARESGLSGYGYTF
TRBJ2-4,.,many,TRBV20-1,16,TGCAGTGCTAGAGATCTAGAGTCGTCGGATATAAACATTCAGTACTTC,CSARDLESSDINIQYF
TRBJ2-3,TRBD1,.,TRBV5-1,14,TGCGCCAGCAGGACAGGGTCGAGCACAGATACGCAGTATTTT,CASRTGSSTDTQYF
TRBJ2-1,.,few,TRBV12-3/TRBV12-4,13,TGTGCCAGCAGTTTCGGTGAAAACAATGAGCAGTTCTTC,CASSFGENNEQFF
TRBJ2-1,.,.,TRBV12-3/TRBV12-4,13,TGTGCCAGCAGTTTTGCAGATAGGAATGAGCAGTTCTTC,CASSFADRNEQFF
TRBJ2-7,TRBD1,many,TRBV20-1,15,TGCAGTGCTATTGAGTTGGCAGGGGGACCCTACGAGCAGTACTTC,CSAIELAGGPYEQYF
TRBJ2-3,TRBD1,many,TRBV28,15,TGTGCCAGCAGTTTACCGGGACAGTACACAGATACGCAGTATTTT,CASSLPGQYTDTQYF
TRBJ2-5,.,.,TRBV29-1,12,TGCAGCGTTGGGGTTGTCGGGGAGACCCAGTACTTC,CSVGVVGETQYF
TRBJ2-7,.,many,TRBV12-3/TRBV12-4,11,TGTGCCAGCGCCGGGGACTACGAGCAGTACTTC,CASAGDYEQYF
TRBJ2-1,.,.,TRBV15,12,TGTGCCACCAGCAGACATCTTGATGAGCAGTTCTTC,CATSRHLDEQFF
TRBJ2-5,TRBD2,many,TRBV20-1,14,TGCAGTGCTAGAACCGGGACTAGCGAAGAGACCCAGTACTTC,CSARTGTSEETQYF
TRBJ2-3,.,few,TRBV9,12,TGTGCCAGCAGCGTTTCCCACGATACGCAGTATTTT,CASSVSHDTQYF
TRBJ2-7,TRBD1,.,TRBV12-3/TRBV12-4,14,TGTGCCAGCACCCGGACAGGGGGGACCTACGAGCAGTACTTC,CASTRTGGTYEQYF